This entry lists 18 T cell receptor beta chains sequenced from one sample in a study of molecular identifiers for immune sequencing clone quantification. Via MiXCR, TCRdb re-called the PCR reads, giving one row per CDR3 protein. The repertoire holds a few hundred thousand distinct CDR3 sequences, with roughly 24% as singletons. Sequenced material: naive CD8+ T cells from blood, with Jurkat cell RNA spiked in. Documented subset: FACS-sorted CD8+CD4-CCR7+CD45RA+ naive T cells. The receptors were gathered from a human donor in good health. Some libraries in this study had Jurkat cell RNA spiked in.

Only a few counts were recorded for this clonotype. The chain uses TRBV19 and TRBJ2-3; 10 bases are a match to TRBD1. The ends lost 5 bases at V and 6 bases at J; junction bases unmatched: 5. The CDR3 totals 14 residues. The germline V gene has CDR1 LNHDA and CDR2 SQIVND (reference sequence). The CDR3 nucleotides are TGTGCCAGTAGTGTGGGACAGGGGTTGGATACGCAGTATTTT. Translating it yields CASSVGQGLDTQYF.

The chain joins TRBV5-6 to TRBJ2-7, with D maybe TRBD1 (6 bases). Germline assignment: CDR1 SGHDT and CDR2 YYEEEE. With 4 bases removed from V and 2 bases from J, the gap between germline ends came to 16 bases. The CDR3 covers 15 residues. CDR3 sequence reads: CASSGRTEPTYEQYF. The CDR3 DNA follows: TGTGCCAGCAGCGGTAGGACAGAACCCACCTACGAGCAGTACTTC.

Points on this clonotype: A read error is possible here, since a much larger clone lies one base away. The chain uses TRBV12-3 or TRBV12-4 and TRBJ2-5; 8 bases agree with TRBD1. CDR3 length: 15 residues. J lost 7 bases, V lost 6 bases, and 13 bases had no gene match. CDR3 sequence reads: CASSPTTGVKATQYF. Written as DNA, the CDR3 is TGTGCCAGCAGCCCGACGACAGGGGTTAAAGCGACCCAGTACTTC.

This rearrangement joins TRBV20-1 to TRBJ2-7, with TRBD1 as a possible D gene (6 bases). CDR1 DFQATT and CDR2 SNEGSKA come from the germline V gene (reference sequence). The CDR3 is 17 residues long. Trimming removed 0 bases at V and 3 bases at J, with 21 bases between. The CDR3 region is CSARDLQGHDPYYEQYF. The CDR3 DNA is TGCAGTGCTAGAGATCTACAGGGCCATGACCCCTACTACGAGCAGTACTTC.

The rearrangement uses TRBV4-3 and TRBJ2-3; 12 bases line up with TRBD1. CDR3 length: 21 residues. Trimming removed 0 bases from V and 5 bases from J; junction bases left unmatched: 18. The germline V gene encodes CDR1 LGHNA and CDR2 YSLEER. The CDR3 spells CASSQDSGQGAAGGPGDTQYF. In nucleotides, the CDR3 is TGCGCCAGCAGCCAAGATTCGGGACAGGGGGCGGCGGGAGGGCCGGGAGATACGCAGTATTTT.

This clonotype was counted many times. The rearrangement links TRBV2 to TRBJ2-6, with unresolved D. CDR3 length: 12 residues. CDR1 SNHLY and CDR2 FYNNEI come from the germline V gene. Trimming took 7 bases from V and 3 from J, leaving 4 bases between them. The CDR3 loop reads CASIGGANVLTF. The CDR3 DNA is TGTGCCAGCATTGGTGGGGCCAACGTCCTGACTTTC.

This clonotype has more than one count but fewer than ten. V usage is TRBV30 and J usage is TRBJ2-1; either TRBD1 or TRBD2 may supply D (6 bases each). Trimming stripped 0 bases from V and 5 bases from J, with 8 bases between. The CDR3 totals 13 residues. CDR1 and CDR2 from the germline V gene are GTSNPN and SVGIG (reference sequence). CDR3 amino acids: CAWSVGGHNEQFF. CDR3 nucleotide sequence: TGTGCCTGGAGTGTAGGGGGGCACAATGAGCAGTTCTTC.

The chain uses TRBV4-1 and TRBJ1-6; the D gene is possibly TRBD1 (6 bases). The germline CDR1 and CDR2 sequences are MGHRA and YSYEKL. This CDR3 comprises 16 residues. V lost 0 bases and J lost 6, with 12 bases in between. CDR3 coding DNA: TGCGCCAGCAGCCAAGATGGGGGGGGCGTTAATTCACCCCTCCACTTT. This codes for CASSQDGGGVNSPLHF.

There are many counts of this clonotype. V usage is TRBV24-1 and J usage is TRBJ2-3; D might be TRBD1 (5 bases). The CDR3 has 17 amino acids. Looked up from germline, CDR1 is KGHDR and CDR2 is SFDVKD. V lost 5 bases to trimming and J lost 2 bases, with 19 bases between them. The CDR3 bases are TGTGCCACCAGTGCCCCTACGGTCGGCAGGGTCACAGATACGCAGTATTTT. Translation: CATSAPTVGRVTDTQYF.

This clonotype has a count of ten or more. The chain uses TRBV27 and TRBJ1-1; 8 nucleotides align to TRBD1. This CDR3 is 14 amino acids long. Trimming at V came to 5 bases and at J to 5 bases, leaving 7 bases not matched to a gene. The germline V gene has CDR1 MNHEY and CDR2 SMNVEV (reference sequence). The CDR3 DNA reads TGTGCCAGCAGTCCCCAGGGGGCCGGGACTGAAGCTTTCTTT. It codes for CASSPQGAGTEAFF.

CDR3 nucleotide sequence: TGTGCCAGCAGCCTAGGGGGGCCGGGCCGGTTCACAGATACGCAGTATTTT. It codes for CASSLGGPGRFTDTQYF. J is TRBJ2-3 and V is TRBV6-6; D is possibly TRBD1 or TRBD2 (6 bases each). V was cut by 6 bases and J by 2 bases, with 21 bases left in between. The length of the CDR3 is 17 residues. CDR1 is MNHNY, CDR2 SVGAGI, per germline (reference sequence).

To note about this clonotype: A clone one base away is much larger, so this may be a read error. The rearrangement joins TRBV27 to TRBJ2-2; maybe TRBD2 (5 bases). The CDR3 contains 14 residues. Germline-derived CDR1 and CDR2 are MNHEY and SMNVEV (reference sequence). The DNA of the CDR3 is TGTGCCAGCAGTTTAGTAAGGGTCACCGGGGAGCTGCTTTTT. This codes for CASSLVRVTGELLF.

Regarding this clonotype: Being one base from a much bigger clone, this may be a read error. The V gene is TRBV4-2, the J gene TRBJ2-7, with TRBD1 identical over 8 bases. Per germline, CDR1 LGHNA and CDR2 YNFKEQ. The V segment lost 2 bases and the J segment 4 bases; nucleotides outside the gene matches: 7. The CDR3 contains 15 residues. CDR3 region: CASSQSETGEYEQYF. For the CDR3, the DNA is TGTGCCAGCAGCCAATCCGAGACAGGGGAGTACGAGCAGTACTTC.

On this clonotype: This may be a read error, as it is one base from a much larger clone. The chain combines TRBV5-1 with TRBJ2-3; 13 bases line up with TRBD2. Germline CDR1 is SGHRS and CDR2 is YFSETQ. This CDR3 region has 19 residues. The DNA for the CDR3 is TGCGCCAACAGCCCGGGACAGCCGACTAGCGGGGGGCGCACAGATACGCAGTATTTT. This translates into CANSPGQPTSGGRTDTQYF.

This clonotype was counted ten times or more. The chain carries TRBV20-1 and TRBJ2-7; 8 nucleotides align to TRBD1. The CDR3 length is 14 residues. Germline V gives CDR1 DFQATT, CDR2 SNEGSKA (reference sequence). V shed 5 bases, J shed 3 bases, and the junction held 9 bases outside the gene matches. CDR3 DNA sequence: TGCAGTGCTGGCACAGGGGGATTGAACTACGAGCAGTACTTC. It is translated as CSAGTGGLNYEQYF.

This clonotype was seen a few times. One end of the junction varies from germline; a read error may be responsible. The gene calls are TRBV19 and TRBJ2-3; D is unresolved. This CDR3 has 14 amino acids. Germline V gene lookup returns CDR1 LNHDA and CDR2 SQIVND (reference sequence). Here the CDR3 reads CACSIVGRTDTQYF. CDR3 DNA sequence: TGTGCCTGTAGTATCGTTGGCCGCACAGATACGCAGTATTTT. Combining the CDR3 with reference TRBV19 and TRBJ2-3 gives the whole variable domain DGGITQSPKYLFRKEGQNVTLSCEQNLNHDAMYWYRQDPGQGLRLIYYSQIVNDFQKGDIAEGYSVSREKKESFPLTVTSAQKNPTAFYLCACSIVGRTDTQYFGPGTRLTVL.

This clonotype came up a few times. The chain combines TRBV7-2 with TRBJ1-1; D is unclear. Germline loops: CDR1 SGHTA, CDR2 FQGNSA. Trimming removed 2 bases from V and 0 bases from J, with 7 bases in between. The CDR3 is 14 amino acids. The CDR3 loop reads CASSLFGMNTEAFF. The CDR3 DNA reads TGTGCCAGCAGCTTATTCGGAATGAACACTGAAGCTTTCTTT.

The V gene is TRBV6-2 or TRBV6-3, the J gene TRBJ2-3; TRBD2 aligns across 13 bases. In germline, CDR1 is MNHEY, CDR2 SVGEGT. V shed 4 bases and J 2 bases; nucleotides not matched to a gene: 15. CDR3 length equals 20 residues. CDR3 protein: CASSFSPETTSGGTTDTQYF. The CDR3 DNA reads as TGTGCCAGCAGTTTTTCCCCCGAGACGACTAGCGGGGGGACCACAGATACGCAGTATTTT.